These 19 T cell receptor beta chains came from one sample sequenced in a study of blood T cells in healthy people across ages. For the second PCR, which ran for about 7 to 12 cycles, a sample-barcoded 5' primer and a J-beta primer mix were used. MiXCR, applied by TCRdb to the 5' RACE reads, yields one record per CDR3 protein. The sample has about a million distinct CDR3 sequences, 45% to 60% seen once; the top ten hold 20% to 25%. Sequenced material: blood. The receptors stem from a woman aged 55-75 years in good health.

This sequence joins TRBV29-1 and TRBJ2-1; a weak D match, TRBD2 (5 bases). V gave up 3 bases and J gave up 5 bases, with 14 bases separating them. The germline CDR1 and CDR2 sequences are SQVTM and ANQGSEA. This CDR3 is built from 14 residues. The chain's CDR3 is CSVEGGLGHNEQFF. CDR3 sequence (DNA): TGCAGCGTTGAGGGCGGGCTCGGCCACAATGAGCAGTTCTTC.

V gene TRBV25-1 combines with J gene TRBJ1-2, with a weak D call TRBD1 (5 bases). The CDR3 has 13 amino acids. From germline, CDR1 is MGHDK and CDR2 SYGVNS. The germline V and J ends were trimmed by 0 bases and 3 bases, with 5 bases remaining between them. DNA of the CDR3: TGTGCCAGCAGTGAATACAGGGACTATGGCTACACCTTC. Its protein is CASSEYRDYGYTF.

The CDR3 DNA reads TGTGCCGTCAGTGCCGGTTGGGAGACCCAGTACTTC. It codes for CAVSAGWETQYF. This chain uses TRBV6-2 or TRBV6-3 with TRBJ2-5; D ambiguous. V was pared by 11 bases and J by 5 bases, with 15 bases between. Germline V gene data show CDR1 as MNHEY and CDR2 as SVGEGT. This CDR3 has 12 amino acids.

The J gene is TRBJ1-1, the V gene TRBV24-1, with D uncertain. V lost 5 bases, J lost 5 bases, and 11 bases lay in between. The CDR3 covers 13 residues. Looked up from germline, CDR1 is KGHDR and CDR2 is SFDVKD. In DNA form, the CDR3 reads TGTGCCACCAGTGCCGGCCACGGAACTGAAGCTTTCTTT. Residues: CATSAGHGTEAFF.

The rearrangement links TRBV20-1 to TRBJ1-5; D might be TRBD1 (5 bases). The CDR3 has 15 residues. V lost 6 bases, J lost 4 bases, and 19 bases lay in between. CDR1 is DFQATT, CDR2 SNEGSKA, per germline (reference sequence). The CDR3 DNA sequence: TGCAGTGCCCCACGGCAGGGCGGAGGAAATCAGCCCCAGCATTTT. It yields the protein CSAPRQGGGNQPQHF.

The V and J genes are TRBV4-2 and TRBJ2-3; D is undetermined. Germline values: CDR1 LGHNA, CDR2 YNFKEQ. The CDR3 extends over 16 amino acids. V lost 4 bases to trimming and J lost 2 bases, with 16 bases between them. CDR3 coding DNA: TGTGCCAGCAGCCTCGAAGCGACCCGGACCACAGATACGCAGTATTTT. Its protein is CASSLEATRTTDTQYF.

Comments on this clonotype: Sequence at one end of the junction differs from germline and may be a read error. The chain has TRBV5-1 and TRBJ2-1, with D uncertain. The CDR3 spans 14 residues. CDR1 and CDR2 from the germline V gene are SGHRS and YFSETQ. CDR3 protein: CASSLATSYNEQFF. DNA for the CDR3: TGTGCCAGCAGCTTGGCCACATCCTACAATGAGCAGTTCTTC.

V is TRBV25-1 and J is TRBJ2-7; 8 bases are shared with TRBD1. There are 16 residues in the CDR3. Germline V gene sequence: CDR1 MGHDK, CDR2 SYGVNS. Unmatched junction bases numbered 7, after V lost 3 bases and J lost 0 bases. The CDR3 loop is CASSDWGTGFSYEQYF. The CDR3 nucleotides read TGTGCCAGCAGTGATTGGGGGACAGGATTCTCCTACGAGCAGTACTTC.

This clonotype has only a few counts. The chain links TRBV27 to TRBJ2-7; D tentatively reads TRBD1 or TRBD2 (6 bases each). Germline CDR1 MNHEY, CDR2 SMNVEV (reference sequence). The germline V and J ends were trimmed by 4 bases and 3 bases, with 16 bases remaining between them. The CDR3 is 15 residues long. The CDR3 region is CASSSPTRGGYEQYF. The DNA for the CDR3 is TGTGCCAGCAGTTCCCCGACTAGAGGGGGCTACGAGCAGTACTTC.

The V gene is TRBV20-1, the J gene TRBJ2-1; TRBD2 aligns across 9 bases. The CDR3 is 14 amino acids. Germline CDR1 and CDR2: DFQATT and SNEGSKA (reference sequence). The J segment lost 6 bases and the V segment lost 1 base, leaving 4 bases of the junction unmatched. The CDR3 loop is CSARGLAAGNEQFF. CDR3 nucleotide sequence: TGCAGTGCTAGAGGACTAGCGGCAGGCAATGAGCAGTTCTTC.

This chain connects TRBV12-3 or TRBV12-4 to TRBJ2-7; 8 bases agree with TRBD1. J was trimmed by 4 bases and V by 3 bases; bases with no gene match: 5. The CDR3 extends over 14 amino acids. The CDR3 sequence: CASSLAGGEYEQYF. The CDR3 bases are TGTGCCAGCAGTTTGGCAGGGGGCGAATACGAGCAGTACTTC.

There are a few counts of this clonotype. The chain has TRBV29-1 and TRBJ2-7, with D uncertain. The CDR3 contains 15 residues. Germline V gene data show CDR1 as SQVTM and CDR2 as ANQGSEA. V lost 4 bases and J lost 2, with 18 bases in between. As DNA, the CDR3 is TGCAGCGTTGGAGATAAGTACAAGACCCCCTACGAGCAGTACTTC. The encoded protein is CSVGDKYKTPYEQYF.

V gene TRBV20-1 combines with J gene TRBJ2-7; the D is unclear. Germline lookup yields CDR1 DFQATT and CDR2 SNEGSKA (reference sequence). V was shortened by 1 base and J by 3 bases, with 10 bases between the two germline ends. The CDR3 spans 13 residues. As DNA, the CDR3 is TGCAGTGCTAGAGTTCTGATTAACTACGAGCAGTACTTC. This codes for CSARVLINYEQYF.

This clonotype has more than one count but fewer than ten. The chain recombines TRBV7-2 with TRBJ2-3; TRBD2 matches 7 bases. Unmatched junction bases numbered 7, after V lost 5 bases and J lost 2 bases. Germline loops: CDR1 SGHTA, CDR2 FQGNSA. The CDR3 consists of 15 residues. The CDR3 loop is CASSEGDYHTDTQYF. Written as DNA, the CDR3 is TGTGCCAGCAGCGAAGGGGACTACCACACAGATACGCAGTATTTT.

This clonotype was found once. The chain employs TRBV6-1 and TRBJ1-2; D is possibly TRBD1 (6 bases). This CDR3 region has 15 residues. Germline assignment: CDR1 MNHNS and CDR2 SASEGT. Trimming stripped 6 bases from V and 0 bases from J, with 14 bases between. CDR3 sequence reads: CASRGNRVANYGYTF. The CDR3 DNA is TGTGCCAGCAGAGGGAACAGGGTTGCTAACTATGGCTACACCTTC.

The V call is TRBV4-1, the J call TRBJ2-3; TRBD2 is a possible D gene (6 bases). Germline V lookup: CDR1 MGHRA, CDR2 YSYEKL. CDR3 length: 16 residues. V dropped 0 bases and J dropped 3 bases, with 13 bases sitting between them. The CDR3 loop is CASSQDERRGTDTQYF. CDR3 coding DNA: TGCGCCAGCAGCCAAGATGAGCGTCGGGGGACAGATACGCAGTATTTT.

This clonotype was counted between two and nine times. The rearrangement joins TRBV7-9 to TRBJ1-4, with a weak D call TRBD1 (5 bases). Germline V gene data show CDR1 as SEHNR and CDR2 as FQNEAQ (reference sequence). The V and J ends lost 3 bases and 8 bases respectively, with 10 bases between them. The CDR3 is 13 amino acids. The CDR3 loop reads CASSFGGTEKLFF. The DNA for the CDR3 is TGTGCCAGCAGCTTTGGAGGGACCGAAAAACTGTTTTTT.

Of note for this clonotype: An end of the junction differs from the germline gene, which may be a read error. The chain has TRBV7-9 and TRBJ2-5; 13 nucleotides line up with TRBD2. The CDR3 length is 16 residues. Germline loops: CDR1 SEHNR, CDR2 FQNEAQ (reference sequence). The CDR3 DNA follows: TGCGCCAGCAGCCGAACTAGCGGGAGGGTAGGAGAGACCCAGTACTTC. Its protein is CASSRTSGRVGETQYF.

The chain joins TRBV3-1 to TRBJ2-4, with 14 bases fitting TRBD2. J lost 13 bases, V lost 1 base, and 6 bases had no gene match. The CDR3 has 15 amino acids. The germline V gene encodes CDR1 LGHDT and CDR2 YNNKEL (reference sequence). CDR3 bases: TGTGCCAGCAGCCAAGCAGGGACTAGCGGGAGAAAGCAGTACTTC. It encodes CASSQAGTSGRKQYF. The full variable domain, its missing parts supplied by reference TRBV3-1 and TRBJ2-4, is DTAVSQTPKYLVTQMGNDKSIKCEQNLGHDTMYWYKQDSKKFLKIMFSYNNKELIINETVPNRFSPKSPDKAHLNLHINSLELGDSAVYFCASSQAGTSGRKQYFGAGTRLSVL.